The T cell receptor beta chain described here comes from a study of low-dose radiotherapy and immunotherapy resistance in tumors. Across the study: Fractions of 0.5 Gy went to Cohort 1 every 2 weeks, totaling 6.5 Gy. Patients received cyclophosphamide 200 mg/m2 intravenously every two weeks, the day before radiation-immunotherapy.

CDR1 and CDR2 (germline): SEHNR, FQNEAQ (reference sequence). The CDR3 spans 11 residues. Trimming removed 8 bases from V and 7 bases from J, with 12 bases in between. Gene-specific TRAV and TRBV primers were used for first-strand cDNA, covering alpha and beta chains. TCRs were amplified for around 20 PCR cycles with a constant-region primer and V-primer adapter. TCRdb called the reads again in MiXCR, with one record for every CDR3 protein. The table records around 15,000 distinct CDR3 sequences, less than 85% of them present only once. In its sample, this clonotype was seen a few times. The chain combines TRBV7-9 with TRBJ2-7; D uncertain. This clonotype originated in a human donor with advanced metastatic prostate, ovarian, gallbladder or colorectal cancer (not recorded which). This table probably holds off-target reads from a library built for another chain. The CDR3 nucleotides are TGTGCCAGCGCCCGAGTCGAGGAGCAGTACTTC. Translating gives CASARVEEQYF.